This T cell receptor (beta chain) was sequenced during a study of blood T cell repertoires in COVID-19. Study at large: Collection of acute and convalescent COVID-19 samples took place in the United States, Italy and Spain. In each case, the material was cDNA or gDNA derived from T cells, B-cell-depleted T cells, or PBMCs.

Measured with immunoSEQ multiplex PCR; TCRdb has only the in-frame clones, and not every one. The repertoire holds 200,000 to 250,000 clones, with around 84% as singletons. The V gene's germline CDR1 is MDHEN and CDR2 SYDVKM. Deletions cut 5 bases from V and 0 bases from J, with 16 bases between. The CDR3 length is 17 residues. The specimen was peripheral blood. The clonotype comes from a man between 60 and 75 years old with acute or convalescent COVID-19. The chain couples TRBV28 to TRBJ1-4, with D possibly matching TRBD1 (5 bases). CDR3 protein: CASSADRKYATNEKLFF. CDR3 nucleotides: TGTGCCAGCAGTGCCGACAGAAAGTACGCAACTAATGAAAAACTGTTTTTT.